These 10 T cell receptor beta chains came from one sample sequenced in a study of CD8+ T cells in alopecia areata. Noted treatment: oral pan-JAK inhibitor, 5-10 mg twice daily. Following extraction, RNA underwent reverse transcription to cDNA, which served as the sequencing template. This table comes from immunoSEQ multiplex PCR, and its TCRdb copy is limited to in-frame clones, with some not included. The table includes about 180,000 clones, approximately 50% detected once. This sample comprised CD8+ T cells sorted from blood, obtained around week 53, from a patient treated with tofacitinib. These receptors were collected from a human donor with alopecia areata.

The table lists this clone with a few counts. The rearrangement uses TRBV6-5 and TRBJ1-6; D ambiguous. The CDR3 contains 14 residues. Trimming left V 2 bases short and J 6 bases short, with 8 bases between. Germline-derived CDR1 and CDR2 are MNHEY and SVGAGI. This chain's CDR3 is CASSYRQPNSPLHF. CDR3 bases: TGTGCCAGCAGTTACCGCCAGCCTAATTCACCCCTCCACTTT.

With regard to this clone: One junction end does not reproduce the germline sequence, and a read error may be involved. The chain is built from TRBV7-7 and TRBJ1-1, with 7 bases fitting TRBD1. Germline loops: CDR1 SSHAT, CDR2 FNYEAQ (reference sequence). This CDR3 is built from 13 residues. The CDR3 DNA reads as TGTGCTAGCAGCCTTGACAGGGAGAGTGAAGCTTTCTTT. Its protein is CASSLDRESEAFF. Using reference TRBV7-7 and TRBJ1-1 for the parts outside the CDR3, the full variable domain is GAGVSQSPRYKVTKRGQDVTLRCDPISSHATLYWYQQALGQGPEFLTYFNYEAQPDKSGLPSDRFSAERPEGSISTLTIQRTEQRDSAMYRCASSLDRESEAFFGQGTRLTVV.

The chain uses TRBV19 and TRBJ2-7, with D perhaps matching TRBD1 (6 bases). Germline values: CDR1 LNHDA, CDR2 SQIVND (reference sequence). Between the trimmed V and J ends, which lost 10 bases and 5 bases, there was a span of 15 bases. The CDR3 has 12 residues. This chain's CDR3 is CATSTGRHEQYF. The DNA of the CDR3 is TGTGCCACCTCGACAGGTAGGCACGAGCAGTACTTC.

In this sample, this clone turned up once. The V call is TRBV5-6, the J call TRBJ2-7; D is tentatively TRBD1 or TRBD2 (5 bases each). The CDR3 has 14 amino acids. The V gene's germline CDR1 is SGHDT and CDR2 YYEEEE. The V gene lost 2 bases and the J gene lost 4 bases, with 13 bases spanning the gap. CDR3 in DNA: TGTGCCAGCAGCTTTTCCGGGGCGGGTTACGAGCAGTACTTC. This translates into CASSFSGAGYEQYF.

This clone has just one count. The same CDR3 is also encoded by other DNA sequences in this sample. The J gene is TRBJ2-2, the V gene TRBV27, with D perhaps matching TRBD2 (6 bases). Germline CDR1 and CDR2: MNHEY and SMNVEV (reference sequence). The CDR3 runs to 12 residues. The V end was cut by 3 bases, the J end by 8 bases, with 7 bases between. Here the CDR3 DNA reads TGTGCCAGCAGTTTCGGGGGTGGGGAGCTGTTTTTT. Translated: CASSFGGGELFF.

The chain joins TRBV29-1 to TRBJ2-1; a weak D match, TRBD1 (6 bases). The V gene lost 1 base and the J gene lost 3 bases, with 13 bases spanning the gap. This CDR3 is 15 amino acids long. CDR1 SQVTM and CDR2 ANQGSEA come from the germline V gene. The CDR3 loop is CSVEGGDIYYNEQFF. The DNA of the CDR3 is TGCAGCGTTGAAGGTGGGGACATTTACTACAATGAGCAGTTCTTC.

The chain links TRBV15 to TRBJ2-6, with D maybe TRBD1 (5 bases). Germline assignment: CDR1 LNHNV and CDR2 YYDKDF (reference sequence). This CDR3 contains 18 residues. V lost 1 base to trimming and J lost 0 bases, with 13 bases between them. CDR3 DNA: TGTGCCACCAGCAGAGTCCCGGGCAGGGTCTCTGGGGCCAACGTCCTGACTTTC. It translates to CATSRVPGRVSGANVLTF.

The V gene is TRBV7-6, the J gene TRBJ2-5; TRBD1 agrees at 8 bases. V lost 2 bases to trimming and J lost 5 bases; unmatched junction nucleotides: 7. The CDR3 covers 15 residues. Germline V gene data show CDR1 as SGHVS and CDR2 as FNYEAQ. The CDR3 sequence: CASSLRPGGDETQYF. The CDR3 bases are TGTGCCAGCAGCTTAAGGCCAGGGGGCGATGAGACCCAGTACTTC.

J is TRBJ2-6 and V is TRBV4-1, with a tentative D call TRBD2 (6 bases). The germline V and J ends were trimmed by 3 bases and 4 bases, with 16 bases remaining between them. Germline V gene sequence: CDR1 MGHRA, CDR2 YSYEKL. The CDR3 totals 17 residues. CDR3 amino acids: CASSHAGPRGGANVLTF. The DNA of the CDR3 is TGCGCCAGCAGCCATGCGGGGCCTCGTGGAGGGGCCAACGTCCTGACTTTC.

The rearrangement links TRBV27 to TRBJ1-2, with 8 nucleotides matching TRBD1. J was trimmed by 8 bases and V by 2 bases; bases with no gene match: 7. CDR3 length: 14 residues. Germline V CDR1 and CDR2: MNHEY, SMNVEV (reference sequence). This CDR3 is CASSLGQGATGYTF. DNA for the CDR3: TGTGCCAGCAGTTTAGGGCAGGGGGCGACGGGCTACACCTTC.